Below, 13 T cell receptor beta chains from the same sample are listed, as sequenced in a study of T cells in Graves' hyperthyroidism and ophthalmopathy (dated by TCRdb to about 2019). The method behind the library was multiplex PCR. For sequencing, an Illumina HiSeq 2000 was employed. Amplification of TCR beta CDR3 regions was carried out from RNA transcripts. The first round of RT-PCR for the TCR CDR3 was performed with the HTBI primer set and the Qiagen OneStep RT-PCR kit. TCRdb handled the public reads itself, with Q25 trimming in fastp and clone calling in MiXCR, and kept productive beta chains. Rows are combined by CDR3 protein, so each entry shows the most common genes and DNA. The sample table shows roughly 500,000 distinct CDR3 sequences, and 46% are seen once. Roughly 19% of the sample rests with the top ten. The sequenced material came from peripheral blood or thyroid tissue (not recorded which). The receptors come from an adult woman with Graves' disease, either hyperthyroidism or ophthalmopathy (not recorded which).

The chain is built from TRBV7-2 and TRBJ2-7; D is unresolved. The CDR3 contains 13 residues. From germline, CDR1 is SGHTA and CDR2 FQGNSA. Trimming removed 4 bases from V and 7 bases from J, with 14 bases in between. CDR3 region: CASSSLLVGEQYF. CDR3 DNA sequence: TGTGCCAGCAGCTCGCTGCTGGTAGGGGAGCAGTACTTC.

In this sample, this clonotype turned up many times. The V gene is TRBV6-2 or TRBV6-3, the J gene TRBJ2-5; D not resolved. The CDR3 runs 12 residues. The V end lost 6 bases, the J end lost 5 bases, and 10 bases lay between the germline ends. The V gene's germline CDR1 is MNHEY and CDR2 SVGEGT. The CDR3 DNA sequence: TGTGCCAGCAGCCGTCGCGAGGAGACCCAGTACTTC. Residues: CASSRREETQYF.

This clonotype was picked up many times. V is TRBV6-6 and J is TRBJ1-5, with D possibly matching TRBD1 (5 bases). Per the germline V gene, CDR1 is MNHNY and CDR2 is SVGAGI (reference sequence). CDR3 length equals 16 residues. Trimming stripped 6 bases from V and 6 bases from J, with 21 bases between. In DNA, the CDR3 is TGTGCCAGCAGCCGTGACAGTGGCCTCCCCAGTCAGCCCCAGCATTTT. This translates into CASSRDSGLPSQPQHF.

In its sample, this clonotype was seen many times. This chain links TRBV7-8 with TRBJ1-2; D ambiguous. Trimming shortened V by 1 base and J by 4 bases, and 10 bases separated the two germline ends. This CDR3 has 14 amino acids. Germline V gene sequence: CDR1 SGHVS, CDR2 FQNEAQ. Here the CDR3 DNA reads TGTGCCAGCAGCTTAGTGGCGGTTGGCTATGGCTACACCTTC. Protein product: CASSLVAVGYGYTF.

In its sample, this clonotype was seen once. CDR3 in amino acids: CASSLAGDHEQFF. The CDR3 region has the DNA TGTGCCAGTAGCTTAGCGGGAGATCATGAGCAGTTCTTC. The chain recombines TRBV19 with TRBJ2-1; 9 bases agree with TRBD2. From germline, CDR1 is LNHDA and CDR2 SQIVND (reference sequence). Trimming removed 6 bases from V and 8 bases from J; junction bases left unmatched: 5. The CDR3 contains 13 residues.

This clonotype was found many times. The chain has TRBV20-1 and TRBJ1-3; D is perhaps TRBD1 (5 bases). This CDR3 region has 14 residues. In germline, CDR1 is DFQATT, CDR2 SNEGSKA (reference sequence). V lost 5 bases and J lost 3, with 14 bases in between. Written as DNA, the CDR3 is TGCAGTGCTGTTAGCGGGACTCTTGGAAACACCATATATTTT. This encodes CSAVSGTLGNTIYF.

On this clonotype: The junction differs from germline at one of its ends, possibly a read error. CDR3 region: CASSAQGRDGYAF. The CDR3, as DNA: TGTGCCAGCAGTGCACAGGGCAGGGATGGCTACGCCTTC. This sequence joins TRBV2 and TRBJ1-2; weak D call: TRBD1 (6 bases). This CDR3 contains 13 residues. Germline lookup yields CDR1 SNHLY and CDR2 FYNNEI.

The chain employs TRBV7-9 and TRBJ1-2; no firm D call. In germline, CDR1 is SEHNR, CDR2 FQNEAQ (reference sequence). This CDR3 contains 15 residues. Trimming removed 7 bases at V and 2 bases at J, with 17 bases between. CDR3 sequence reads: CASIKTSYTNYGYTF. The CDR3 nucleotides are TGTGCCAGCATCAAAACGTCCTACACGAACTATGGCTACACCTTC.

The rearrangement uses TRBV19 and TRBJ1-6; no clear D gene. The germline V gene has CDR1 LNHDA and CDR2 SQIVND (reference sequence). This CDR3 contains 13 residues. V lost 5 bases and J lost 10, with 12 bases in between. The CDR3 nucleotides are TGTGCCAGTAGTTCTCCAGGATTCTCACCCCTCCACTTT. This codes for CASSSPGFSPLHF.

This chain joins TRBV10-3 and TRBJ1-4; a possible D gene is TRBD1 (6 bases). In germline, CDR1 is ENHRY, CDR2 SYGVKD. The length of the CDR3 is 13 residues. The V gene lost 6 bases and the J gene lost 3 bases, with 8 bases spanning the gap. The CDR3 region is CAIRQGSNEKLFF. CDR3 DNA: TGTGCCATCAGACAGGGTTCTAATGAAAAACTGTTTTTT.

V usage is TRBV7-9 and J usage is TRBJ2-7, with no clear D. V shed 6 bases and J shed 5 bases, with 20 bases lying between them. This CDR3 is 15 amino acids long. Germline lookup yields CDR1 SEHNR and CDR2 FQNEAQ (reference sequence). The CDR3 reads CASSPASSPRDEQYF. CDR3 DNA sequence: TGTGCCAGCAGTCCTGCCAGCAGCCCCCGGGACGAGCAGTACTTC.

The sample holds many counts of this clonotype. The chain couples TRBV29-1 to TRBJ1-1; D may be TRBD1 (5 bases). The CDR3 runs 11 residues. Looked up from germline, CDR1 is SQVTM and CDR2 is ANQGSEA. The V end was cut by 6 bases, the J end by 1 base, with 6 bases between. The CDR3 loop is CSVRGNTEAFF. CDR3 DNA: TGCAGCGTGAGGGGGAACACTGAAGCTTTCTTT.

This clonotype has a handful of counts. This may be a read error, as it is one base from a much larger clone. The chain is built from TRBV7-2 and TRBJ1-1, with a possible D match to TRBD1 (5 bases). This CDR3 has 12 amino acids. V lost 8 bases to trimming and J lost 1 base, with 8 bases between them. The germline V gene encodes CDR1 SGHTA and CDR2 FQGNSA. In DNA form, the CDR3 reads TGTGCCAGCGTGGGGGGGAACACTGAAGCTTTCTTT. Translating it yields CASVGGNTEAFF.